The entry below gives a single TCR beta chain sequence along with its context. This sample was included in a study of T cell changes during pregnancy in multiple sclerosis. Germline-derived CDR1 and CDR2 are SGHTA and FQGNSA. This CDR3 is built from 13 residues. Between the trimmed V and J ends, which lost 5 bases and 0 bases, there was a span of 8 bases. Clones were read by immunoSEQ multiplex PCR, and TCRdb kept only the in-frame ones, dropping some. The sample comprises about 14,000 clones, roughly 80% of which are singletons, and about a sixth rests with the top ten. The chain recombines TRBV7-2 with TRBJ2-7, with D unclear. The sequences come from CD8+ T cells from peripheral blood mononuclear cells, collected after pregnancy. This TCR was sampled from a female donor in good health, enrolled as a control in a pregnancy study. CDR3 sequence reads: CASSVSVSYEQYF. Written as DNA, the CDR3 is TGTGCCAGCAGCGTATCTGTCTCCTACGAGCAGTACTTC.